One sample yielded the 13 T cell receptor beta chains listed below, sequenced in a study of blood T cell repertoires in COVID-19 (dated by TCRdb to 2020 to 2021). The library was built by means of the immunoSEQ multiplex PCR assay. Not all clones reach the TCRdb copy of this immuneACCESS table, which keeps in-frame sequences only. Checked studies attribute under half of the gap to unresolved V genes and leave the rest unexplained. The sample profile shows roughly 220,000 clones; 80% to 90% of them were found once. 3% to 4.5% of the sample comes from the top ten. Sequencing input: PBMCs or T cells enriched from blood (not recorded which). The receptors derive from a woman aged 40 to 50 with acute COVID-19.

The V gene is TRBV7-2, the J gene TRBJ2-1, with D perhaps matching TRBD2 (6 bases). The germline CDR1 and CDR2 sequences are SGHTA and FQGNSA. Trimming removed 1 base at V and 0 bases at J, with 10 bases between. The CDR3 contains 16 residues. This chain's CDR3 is CASSLEWTTSYNEQFF. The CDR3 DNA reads TGTGCCAGCAGCTTAGAGTGGACTACCTCCTACAATGAGCAGTTCTTC.

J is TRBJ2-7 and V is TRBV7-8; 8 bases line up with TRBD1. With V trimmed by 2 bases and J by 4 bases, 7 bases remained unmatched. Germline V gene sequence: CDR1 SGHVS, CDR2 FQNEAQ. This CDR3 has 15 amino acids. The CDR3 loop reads CASSLRGTGKYEQYF. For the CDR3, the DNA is TGTGCCAGCAGCTTAAGGGGGACAGGTAAATACGAGCAGTACTTC.

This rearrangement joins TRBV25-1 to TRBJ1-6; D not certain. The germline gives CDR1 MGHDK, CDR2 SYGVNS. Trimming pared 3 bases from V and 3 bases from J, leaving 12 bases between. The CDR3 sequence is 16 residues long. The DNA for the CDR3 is TGTGCCAGCAGTGATTCCGGGATACTCTATAATTCACCCCTCCACTTT. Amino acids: CASSDSGILYNSPLHF.

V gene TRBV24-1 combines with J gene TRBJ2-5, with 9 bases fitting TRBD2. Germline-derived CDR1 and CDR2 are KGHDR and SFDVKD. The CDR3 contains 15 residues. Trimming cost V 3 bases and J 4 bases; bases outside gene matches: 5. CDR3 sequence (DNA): TGTGCCACCAGTGATCCTCTAGCGGGAAGAGAGACCCAGTACTTC. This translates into CATSDPLAGRETQYF.

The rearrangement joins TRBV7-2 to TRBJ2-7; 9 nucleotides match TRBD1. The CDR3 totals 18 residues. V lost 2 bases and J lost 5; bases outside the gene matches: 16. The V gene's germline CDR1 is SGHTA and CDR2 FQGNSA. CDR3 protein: CASSLYIIRDRVIDEQYF. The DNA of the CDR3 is TGTGCCAGCAGCTTATACATAATTCGGGACAGGGTAATCGACGAGCAGTACTTC.

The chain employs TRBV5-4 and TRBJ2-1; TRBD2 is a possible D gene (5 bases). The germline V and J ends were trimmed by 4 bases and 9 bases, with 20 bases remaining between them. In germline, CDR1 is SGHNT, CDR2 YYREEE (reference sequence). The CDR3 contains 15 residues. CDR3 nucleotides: TGTGCCAGCAGCCCCGGGTTGCGGGTAAGCGGTGAGCAGTTCTTC. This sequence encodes CASSPGLRVSGEQFF. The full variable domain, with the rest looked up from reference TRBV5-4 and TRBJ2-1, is ETGVTQSPTHLIKTRGQQVTLRCSSQSGHNTVSWYQQALGQGPQFIFQYYREEENGRGNFPPRFSGLQFPNYSSELNVNALELDDSALYLCASSPGLRVSGEQFFGPGTRLTVL.

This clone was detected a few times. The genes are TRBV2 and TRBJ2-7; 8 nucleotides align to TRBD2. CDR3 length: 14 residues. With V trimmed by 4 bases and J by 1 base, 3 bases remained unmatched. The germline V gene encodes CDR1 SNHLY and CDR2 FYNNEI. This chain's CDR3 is CASSAQRGSYEQYF. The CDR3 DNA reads TGTGCCAGCAGTGCCCAGCGGGGGTCCTACGAGCAGTACTTC.

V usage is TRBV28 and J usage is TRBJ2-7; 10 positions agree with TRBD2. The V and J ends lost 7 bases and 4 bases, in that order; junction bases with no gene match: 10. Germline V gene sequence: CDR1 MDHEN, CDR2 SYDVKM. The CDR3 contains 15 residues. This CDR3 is CASTPPGLATYEQYF. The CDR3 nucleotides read TGTGCCAGCACCCCCCCGGGACTAGCGACTTACGAGCAGTACTTC.

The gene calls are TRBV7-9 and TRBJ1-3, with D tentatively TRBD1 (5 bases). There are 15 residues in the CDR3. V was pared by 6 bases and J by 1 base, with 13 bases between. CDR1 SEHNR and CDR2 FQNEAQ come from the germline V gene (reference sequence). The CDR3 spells CASSSGFGSGNTIYF. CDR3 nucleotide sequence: TGTGCCAGCAGTTCAGGGTTCGGGTCTGGAAACACCATATATTTT.

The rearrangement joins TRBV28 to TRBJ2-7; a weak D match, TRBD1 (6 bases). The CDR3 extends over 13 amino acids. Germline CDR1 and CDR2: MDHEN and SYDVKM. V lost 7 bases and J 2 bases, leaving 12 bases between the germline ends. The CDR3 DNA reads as TGTGCCAGCATCCGACAGGCCCCCTACGAGCAGTACTTC. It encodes CASIRQAPYEQYF.

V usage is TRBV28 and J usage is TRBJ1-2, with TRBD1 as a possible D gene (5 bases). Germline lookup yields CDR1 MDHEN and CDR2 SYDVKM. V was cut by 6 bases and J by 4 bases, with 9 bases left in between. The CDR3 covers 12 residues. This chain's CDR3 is CASSAGPYGYTF. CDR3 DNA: TGTGCCAGCAGCGCAGGGCCCTATGGCTACACCTTC.

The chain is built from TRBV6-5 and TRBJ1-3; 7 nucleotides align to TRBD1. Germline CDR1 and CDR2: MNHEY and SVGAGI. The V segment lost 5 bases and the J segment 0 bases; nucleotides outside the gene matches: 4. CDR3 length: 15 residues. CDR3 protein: CASSKDRFSGNTIYF. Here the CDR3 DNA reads TGTGCCAGCAGTAAGGACAGGTTCTCTGGAAACACCATATATTTT.

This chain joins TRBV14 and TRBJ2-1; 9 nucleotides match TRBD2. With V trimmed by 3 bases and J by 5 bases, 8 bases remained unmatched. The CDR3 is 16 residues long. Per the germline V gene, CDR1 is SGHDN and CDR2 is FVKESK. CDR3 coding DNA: TGTGCCAGCAGCCATCACGGGACTAGCAGAGACAATGAGCAGTTCTTC. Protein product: CASSHHGTSRDNEQFF.